One sample yielded the 26 T cell receptor beta chains listed below, sequenced in a study of T cell repertoires in cytomegalovirus infection (dated by TCRdb to about 2019). For sequencing, an Illumina HiSeq 1500 was employed. The public reads were reprocessed in TCRdb via fastp at Q25 and MiXCR, keeping in-frame beta chains. Entries that share a CDR3 protein sequence are merged under the most common genes and DNA. Across this sample there are roughly 180,000 distinct CDR3 sequences, with about a sixth seen only once. Together, the top ten hold roughly 24% of the sample. The sequenced material came from CD8+ T cells from PBMCs. These receptors were obtained from a human donor in good health (CMV status not recorded). Some clones in this sample may be carry-over from other donors' samples.

There are many counts of this clonotype. The rearrangement uses TRBV7-8 and TRBJ2-3, with D hard to call. The V end was cut by 1 base, the J end by 2 bases, with 4 bases between. Germline lookup yields CDR1 SGHVS and CDR2 FQNEAQ. This CDR3 has 13 residues. CDR3 sequence (DNA): TGTGCCAGCAGCTTAGAAAACACAGATACGCAGTATTTT. It is translated as CASSLENTDTQYF. Full variable domain (remainder filled in from reference TRBV7-8 and TRBJ2-3): GAGVSQSPRYKVAKRGQDVALRCDPISGHVSLFWYQQALGQGPEFLTYFQNEAQLDKSGLPSDRFFAERPEGSVSTLKIQRTQQEDSAVYLCASSLENTDTQYFGPGTRLTVL.

The CDR3 sequence is CASSSGQGAHGYTF. The CDR3 DNA reads TGTGCCAGCAGCAGTGGACAGGGGGCGCATGGCTACACCTTC. The chain recombines TRBV7-9 with TRBJ1-2; 11 bases line up with TRBD1. V lost 5 bases to trimming and J lost 6 bases; unmatched junction nucleotides: 5. Germline values: CDR1 SEHNR, CDR2 FQNEAQ (reference sequence). CDR3 size: 14 residues.

This clonotype has only a few counts. Mismatch with germline at one junction end may stem from a read error. This sequence joins TRBV7-9 and TRBJ2-5; D possibly uses TRBD1 or TRBD2 (7 bases each). The CDR3 is 15 residues long. Germline loops: CDR1 SEHNR, CDR2 FQNEAQ (reference sequence). The CDR3 reads CASSPRGGGQQTQYF. The CDR3 region has the DNA TGTGCCAGCAGCCCCCGGGGAGGGGGCCAACAGACCCAGTACTTC.

This clonotype was recorded a few times. CDR3 bases: TGTGCCAGCAGCTCCGGGACTAGCTCCTACGAGCAGTACTTC. It is translated as CASSSGTSSYEQYF. V is TRBV7-9 and J is TRBJ2-7, with 8 bases aligning to TRBD2. CDR1 is SEHNR and CDR2 is FQNEAQ in the germline V gene (reference sequence). The CDR3 extends over 14 amino acids. Trimming took 4 bases from V and 0 from J; bases not matched to a gene: 2.

This clonotype was detected only a few times. The chain couples TRBV10-3 to TRBJ2-3; possibly TRBD2 for D (6 bases). Trimming took 3 bases from V and 6 from J, leaving 13 bases between them. This CDR3 has 14 amino acids. Germline V gene sequence: CDR1 ENHRY, CDR2 SYGVKD. CDR3 DNA sequence: TGTGCCATCAGTGACGCTAGCGAGGGGGATACGCAGTATTTT. Its translation is CAISDASEGDTQYF.

The rearrangement joins TRBV5-5 to TRBJ1-5, with D unresolved. Looked up from germline, CDR1 is SGHKS and CDR2 is YYEKEE (reference sequence). V shed 3 bases and J shed 2 bases, with 15 bases lying between them. The CDR3 has 16 residues. The CDR3 protein is CASSYNSWSRNQPQHF. CDR3 in DNA: TGTGCCAGCAGCTACAACTCGTGGAGTCGCAATCAGCCCCAGCATTTT.

This clonotype was seen only a few times. This chain's CDR3 is CATSPWGQDEQYF. CDR3 nucleotide sequence: TGTGCCACTTCGCCATGGGGGCAGGACGAGCAGTACTTC. This sequence joins TRBV19 and TRBJ2-7, with D perhaps matching TRBD1 (6 bases). Trimming took off 10 bases at V and 5 bases at J, with 18 bases between the two ends. Looked up from germline, CDR1 is LNHDA and CDR2 is SQIVND (reference sequence). The CDR3 contains 13 residues.

This chain links TRBV7-2 with TRBJ2-2; D gene ambiguous. This CDR3 contains 18 residues. V was trimmed by 5 bases and J by 0 bases, leaving 19 bases between them. CDR1 SGHTA and CDR2 FQGNSA come from the germline V gene. CDR3 DNA sequence: TGTGCCAGCAGCATAAACACAGTACCCAGACCGAACACCGGGGAGCTGTTTTTT. This translates into CASSINTVPRPNTGELFF.

This clonotype was found once. The chain recombines TRBV12-3 or TRBV12-4 with TRBJ2-3; 9 bases line up with TRBD2. The CDR3 loop spans 15 amino acids. Trimming at V came to 4 bases and at J to 4 bases, leaving 6 bases not matched to a gene. The CDR3 protein is CASSWGGGAPDTQYF. The CDR3 nucleotides are TGTGCCAGCAGTTGGGGCGGGGGGGCCCCAGATACGCAGTATTTT.

This chain connects TRBV7-9 to TRBJ1-1; 8 nucleotides line up with TRBD1. The V and J ends lost 6 bases and 6 bases, in that order; junction bases with no gene match: 6. The CDR3 is 13 amino acids. CDR1 is SEHNR and CDR2 is FQNEAQ in the germline V gene (reference sequence). Here the CDR3 DNA reads TGTGCCAGCAGGCCAGGGGGCCGTGCTGAAGCTTTCTTT. Its protein product is CASRPGGRAEAFF.

The table lists this clonotype with a few counts. This chain joins TRBV12-3 or TRBV12-4 and TRBJ2-5; D is possibly TRBD1 or TRBD2 (5 bases each). V lost 1 base and J 5 bases, leaving 11 bases between the germline ends. There are 14 residues in the CDR3. The CDR3 DNA reads TGTGCCAGCAGTTTAGTGGGACCCATCGAGACCCAGTACTTC. It translates to CASSLVGPIETQYF.

The gene calls are TRBV27 and TRBJ1-1, with D unresolved. Germline loops: CDR1 MNHEY, CDR2 SMNVEV (reference sequence). Trimming took 6 bases from V and 1 from J, leaving 15 bases between them. CDR3 length: 15 residues. As DNA, the CDR3 is TGTGCCAGCAGCCGAGGACTGGTCCCGAACACTGAAGCTTTCTTT. Its protein is CASSRGLVPNTEAFF.

V gene TRBV7-9 combines with J gene TRBJ2-7, with D maybe TRBD2 (6 bases). Trimming removed 8 bases from V and 2 bases from J, with 22 bases in between. Germline V lookup: CDR1 SEHNR, CDR2 FQNEAQ (reference sequence). This CDR3 contains 16 residues. The CDR3 nucleotides are TGTGCCAGCCAAACTGACCCTAGTAGCGGCACCTACGAGCAGTACTTC. Protein: CASQTDPSSGTYEQYF.

This clonotype came up many times. This rearrangement joins TRBV6-6 to TRBJ2-1, with TRBD1 matching over 9 bases. J gave up 7 bases and V 6 bases, and 4 bases lay outside the gene matches. This CDR3 has 13 residues. Germline V CDR1 and CDR2: MNHNY, SVGAGI (reference sequence). CDR3 residues: CASRVQGANEQFF. CDR3 coding DNA: TGTGCCAGCAGGGTACAGGGGGCGAATGAGCAGTTCTTC.

In its sample, this clonotype was seen many times. V gene TRBV7-8 combines with J gene TRBJ2-7, with 7 bases fitting TRBD1. The CDR3 is made up of 16 amino acids. Germline CDR1 is SGHVS and CDR2 is FQNEAQ. Losses at the gene ends were 1 base for V and 2 bases for J; bases not matched to a gene: 8. The chain's CDR3 is CASSLVGQRAPYEQYF. CDR3 sequence (DNA): TGTGCCAGCAGCTTAGTGGGACAGAGAGCCCCCTACGAGCAGTACTTC.

This chain connects TRBV7-6 to TRBJ2-4; 11 nucleotides line up with TRBD2. Germline V gene data show CDR1 as SGHVS and CDR2 as FNYEAQ. The CDR3 runs 18 residues. V shed 1 base and J 5 bases; nucleotides not matched to a gene: 10. CDR3: CASSLEPPSGGPENIQYF. CDR3 coding DNA: TGTGCCAGCAGCTTAGAACCCCCTAGCGGGGGGCCGGAAAACATTCAGTACTTC.

The chain recombines TRBV28 with TRBJ1-5; a weak D match, TRBD1 (6 bases). The CDR3 totals 19 residues. Germline assignment: CDR1 MDHEN and CDR2 SYDVKM. Trimming shortened V by 4 bases and J by 0 bases, and 22 bases separated the two germline ends. CDR3: CASSYAKGGVNLSNQPQHF. Written as DNA, the CDR3 is TGTGCCAGCAGTTACGCCAAGGGGGGAGTGAACCTTAGCAATCAGCCCCAGCATTTT.

The chain couples TRBV5-1 to TRBJ2-7; D unclear. The CDR3 contains 13 residues. Looked up from germline, CDR1 is SGHRS and CDR2 is YFSETQ. Trimming stripped 0 bases from V and 7 bases from J, with 11 bases between. CDR3 residues: CASSLGSPREQYF. Written as DNA, the CDR3 is TGCGCCAGCAGCTTGGGATCACCGAGAGAGCAGTACTTC.

The gene calls are TRBV4-1 and TRBJ1-1; D gene unclear. Germline V gene data show CDR1 as MGHRA and CDR2 as YSYEKL. This CDR3 has 11 residues. Trimming took off 0 bases at V and 7 bases at J, with 3 bases between the two ends. The CDR3 DNA sequence: TGCGCCAGCAGCCAAGAATTTGAAGCTTTCTTT. This gives the protein CASSQEFEAFF.

The V gene is TRBV2, the J gene TRBJ1-1, with 7 bases identical to TRBD1. Trimming removed 7 bases from V and 4 bases from J; junction bases left unmatched: 9. The CDR3 has 14 amino acids. CDR1 is SNHLY and CDR2 is FYNNEI in the germline V gene. The CDR3, as DNA: TGTGCCAGCACCCTGGACAGGCAGGGCACTGAAGCTTTCTTT. This sequence encodes CASTLDRQGTEAFF. Full variable domain (rest looked up from reference TRBV2 and TRBJ1-1): EPEVTQTPSHQVTQMGQEVILRCVPISNHLYFYWYRQILGQKVEFLVSFYNNEISEKSEIFDDQFSVERPDGSNFTLKIRSTKLEDSAMYFCASTLDRQGTEAFFGQGTRLTVV.

The rearrangement joins TRBV2 to TRBJ1-6, with D perhaps TRBD1 (5 bases). With 7 bases removed from V and 9 bases from J, the gap between germline ends came to 19 bases. CDR1 SNHLY and CDR2 FYNNEI come from the germline V gene. CDR3 length: 15 residues. The CDR3 loop is CASTPIGGGGSPLHF. The DNA of the CDR3 is TGTGCCAGCACCCCTATCGGTGGGGGTGGTTCACCCCTCCACTTT.

The V call is TRBV5-5, the J call TRBJ2-3; D is perhaps TRBD1 (5 bases). The CDR3 sequence is 16 residues long. Germline CDR1 and CDR2: SGHKS and YYEKEE (reference sequence). V was cut by 4 bases and J by 0 bases, with 15 bases left in between. The CDR3 loop is CASSITGDRSTDTQYF. CDR3 nucleotide sequence: TGTGCCAGCAGCATTACAGGCGACCGTAGCACAGATACGCAGTATTTT.

V usage is TRBV7-9 and J usage is TRBJ2-3; tentative D call: TRBD2 (6 bases). CDR1 and CDR2 from the germline V gene are SEHNR and FQNEAQ (reference sequence). The V and J ends lost 3 bases and 2 bases respectively, with 9 bases between them. This CDR3 comprises 14 residues. The DNA of the CDR3 is TGTGCCAGCAGCTTGGCGGGAACCACAGATACGCAGTATTTT. This codes for CASSLAGTTDTQYF.

The V and J genes are TRBV4-3 and TRBJ2-7, with TRBD2 as a possible D gene (6 bases). Deletions cut 1 base from V and 1 base from J, with 11 bases between. The CDR3 spans 15 residues. Germline V lookup: CDR1 LGHNA, CDR2 YSLEER. The CDR3 here is CASSQGGSGSYEQYF. The CDR3, as DNA: TGCGCCAGCAGCCAAGGGGGTAGCGGATCCTACGAGCAGTACTTC.

This chain connects TRBV7-9 to TRBJ2-5; TRBD1 matches at 8 bases. The germline gives CDR1 SEHNR, CDR2 FQNEAQ (reference sequence). CDR3 size: 14 residues. The trim removed 4 bases at V and 5 bases at J, leaving 6 bases unmatched. CDR3 sequence: CASSYLDRDETQYF. Written as DNA, the CDR3 is TGTGCCAGCAGCTACCTGGACAGGGACGAGACCCAGTACTTC.

The CDR3 DNA follows: TGTGCCAGCAGTTACTCGAGGCAGTCAAGGTTGCTCTATGGCTACACCTTC. It translates to CASSYSRQSRLLYGYTF. The V gene is TRBV6-6, the J gene TRBJ1-2; no reliable D call. This CDR3 has 17 amino acids. The V end lost 0 bases, the J end lost 4 bases, and 18 bases lay between the germline ends. Germline V gives CDR1 MNHNY, CDR2 SVGAGI (reference sequence).